These 16 T cell receptor beta chains were sequenced from one sample in a study of CD8 T cells in Susac syndrome. After extraction with the RNeasy kit, about 0.5 to 1 ug of the RNA was reverse transcribed using random hexamers. One entry per CDR3 protein results from TCRdb running MiXCR on the immunoSEQ multiplex PCR reads. In the table there are about 440,000 distinct CDR3 sequences, around 85% of which are singletons. The sequenced material came from CD8+ T cells from PBMCs. The source of these receptors is a human donor with multiple sclerosis.

Concerning this clonotype itself: One end of the junction varies from germline; a read error may be responsible. This chain joins TRBV6-5 and TRBJ1-1; no firm D call. Germline CDR1 reads MNHEY; CDR2 reads SVGAGI. The CDR3 is made up of 13 amino acids. The CDR3 sequence: CASSDSTNTEAFF. In nucleotides, the CDR3 is TGTGCCAGCAGTGACTCTACCAACACTGAAGCTTTCTTT.

For the CDR3, the DNA is TGTGCCAGCAGTGACGGGACAGGAGGTTATGGCTACACCTTC. Protein product: CASSDGTGGYGYTF. The chain employs TRBV6-1 and TRBJ1-2; 8 nucleotides agree with TRBD1. The CDR3 runs 14 residues. Germline-derived CDR1 and CDR2 are MNHNS and SASEGT. V was clipped by 3 bases and J by 5 bases; unmatched bases: 5.

The rearrangement uses TRBV20-1 and TRBJ2-7, with D perhaps matching TRBD1 or TRBD2 (5 bases each). The CDR3 totals 14 residues. V shed 5 bases and J shed 1 base, with 15 bases lying between them. CDR1 and CDR2 (germline): DFQATT, SNEGSKA (reference sequence). CDR3 in amino acids: CSALLRDGSYEQYF. DNA of the CDR3: TGCAGTGCTCTTCTCCGGGACGGATCCTACGAGCAGTACTTC.

The rearrangement uses TRBV19 and TRBJ1-6; 7 nucleotides align to TRBD1. CDR1 is LNHDA, CDR2 SQIVND, per germline (reference sequence). The CDR3 is made up of 14 amino acids. Trimming at V came to 7 bases and at J to 9 bases, leaving 9 bases not matched to a gene. CDR3 bases: TGTGCCAGTAAGGATGTAGGGGGCAGTTCACCCCTCCACTTT. It yields the protein CASKDVGGSSPLHF.

V usage is TRBV10-3 and J usage is TRBJ2-3, with TRBD1 as a possible D gene (5 bases). CDR1 is ENHRY and CDR2 is SYGVKD in the germline V gene. This CDR3 is 15 amino acids long. V lost 10 bases and J 0 bases, leaving 17 bases between the germline ends. The CDR3 nucleotides read TGTGCCAGCGACAGTTACGGTCCAAGCACAGATACGCAGTATTTT. Its protein is CASDSYGPSTDTQYF.

This clonotype occurred once. The rearrangement uses TRBV3-1 and TRBJ2-7; D remains unclear. The CDR3 sequence is 16 residues long. With 5 bases removed from V and 3 bases from J, the gap between germline ends came to 20 bases. The germline gives CDR1 LGHDT, CDR2 YNNKEL (reference sequence). The CDR3 reads CASSWGNRADRYEQYF. DNA for the CDR3: TGTGCCAGCAGCTGGGGAAACCGGGCCGACCGCTACGAGCAGTACTTC.

This clonotype was seen a handful of times. The chain has TRBV6-5 and TRBJ2-7; 7 nucleotides match TRBD2. CDR3 size: 14 residues. Losses at the gene ends were 2 bases for V and 7 bases for J; bases not matched to a gene: 8. Per germline, CDR1 MNHEY and CDR2 SVGAGI. The CDR3 loop is CASSYGEGREEQYF. CDR3 DNA sequence: TGTGCCAGCAGTTACGGGGAGGGTAGGGAGGAGCAGTACTTC.

CDR3 amino acids: CASFGILSGELFF. The CDR3 bases are TGTGCCAGCTTTGGAATCCTTTCCGGGGAGCTGTTTTTT. The chain has TRBV6-5 and TRBJ2-2; no clear D gene. The length of the CDR3 is 13 residues. V shed 8 bases and J shed 6 bases, with 13 bases lying between them. In germline, CDR1 is MNHEY, CDR2 SVGAGI.

The V call is TRBV19, the J call TRBJ1-5; a weak D match, TRBD1 (6 bases). The CDR3 sequence is 18 residues long. CDR1 is LNHDA and CDR2 is SQIVND in the germline V gene (reference sequence). The germline V and J ends were trimmed by 5 bases and 0 bases, with 20 bases remaining between them. In nucleotides, the CDR3 is TGTGCCAGTAGTTCAGATCTTCCGGGACACCTTAGCAATCAGCCCCAGCATTTT. Encoded protein: CASSSDLPGHLSNQPQHF.

This clonotype was seen a handful of times. The V and J genes are TRBV4-1 and TRBJ2-7, with D possibly matching TRBD1 (6 bases). V lost 0 bases, J lost 2 bases, and 14 bases lay in between. The length of the CDR3 is 16 residues. Germline lookup yields CDR1 MGHRA and CDR2 YSYEKL. The DNA for the CDR3 is TGCGCCAGCAGCCAAGAATCAGGGGTGTCAACCTACGAGCAGTACTTC. Protein sequence: CASSQESGVSTYEQYF.

This chain connects TRBV19 to TRBJ1-1; weak D call: TRBD1 (6 bases). With 7 bases removed from V and 1 base from J, the gap between germline ends came to 13 bases. CDR1 is LNHDA and CDR2 is SQIVND in the germline V gene (reference sequence). This CDR3 has 14 amino acids. The CDR3 sequence is CASTEQGTNTEAFF. For the CDR3, the DNA is TGTGCCAGTACCGAACAGGGTACGAACACTGAAGCTTTCTTT.

The rearrangement uses TRBV4-1 and TRBJ2-7; no firm D call. V lost 0 bases and J 4 bases, leaving 13 bases between the germline ends. CDR1 and CDR2 (germline): MGHRA, YSYEKL. The CDR3 has 15 amino acids. The CDR3 region has the DNA TGCGCCAGCAGCCAAGATTGGTCGAAGGATTACGAGCAGTACTTC. Translation gives CASSQDWSKDYEQYF.

The chain joins TRBV19 to TRBJ2-1; 9 nucleotides align to TRBD2. Trimming at V came to 5 bases and at J to 0 bases, leaving 8 bases not matched to a gene. The CDR3 sequence is 17 residues long. The germline V gene encodes CDR1 LNHDA and CDR2 SQIVND (reference sequence). CDR3 amino acids: CASSLQLAGSSYNEQFF. The CDR3 region has the DNA TGTGCCAGTAGTCTTCAACTAGCGGGTAGCTCCTACAATGAGCAGTTCTTC.

The rearrangement uses TRBV15 and TRBJ2-7, with D tentatively TRBD1 (6 bases). CDR1 LNHNV and CDR2 YYDKDF come from the germline V gene (reference sequence). The CDR3 totals 14 residues. The germline V and J ends were trimmed by 4 bases and 2 bases, with 12 bases remaining between them. The CDR3 bases are TGTGCCACCAGCATGACAGGTCCGACCTACGAGCAGTACTTC. Its translation is CATSMTGPTYEQYF.

The J gene is TRBJ1-5, the V gene TRBV6-5; possibly TRBD1 for D (6 bases). CDR3 length: 14 residues. The V gene lost 2 bases and the J gene lost 7 bases, with 12 bases spanning the gap. CDR1 and CDR2 from the germline V gene are MNHEY and SVGAGI. CDR3 in amino acids: CASSYNRDEQPQHF. CDR3 sequence (DNA): TGTGCCAGCAGTTACAACAGGGATGAGCAGCCCCAGCATTTT.

The chain is built from TRBV6-5 and TRBJ1-2; D may be TRBD1 (6 bases). This CDR3 comprises 15 residues. Germline loops: CDR1 MNHEY, CDR2 SVGAGI. Trimming took off 2 bases at V and 4 bases at J, with 14 bases between the two ends. The CDR3 loop is CASSYTTGMFYGYTF. The CDR3, as DNA: TGTGCCAGCAGTTACACGACAGGAATGTTCTATGGCTACACCTTC.